These 18 T cell receptor beta chains were all obtained from the same sample, sequenced in a study of blood T cell repertoires in COVID-19. The protocol was immunoSEQ multiplex PCR, while the TCRdb copy is restricted to in-frame clones and leaves out a portion. The sample lists some 200,000 clones; about 80% were seen once. The sample consisted of PBMCs or T cells enriched from blood (not recorded which). The source is a woman aged 45-59 years who had been exposed to COVID-19.

This clone was recorded once. The identical CDR3 is also encoded by other nucleotide sequences in the sample. V and J are TRBV7-2 and TRBJ1-2, with D perhaps matching TRBD1 (5 bases). Trimming removed 2 bases at V and 0 bases at J, with 10 bases between. This CDR3 is 15 amino acids long. Germline loops: CDR1 SGHTA, CDR2 FQGNSA. The CDR3 DNA reads TGTGCCAGCAGCTTAAGTAGGGGATCTAACTATGGCTACACCTTC. Amino acids: CASSLSRGSNYGYTF.

The CDR3: CASKGSGRTNQPQHF. The CDR3 coding sequence is TGTGCCAGCAAGGGGTCTGGAAGGACCAATCAGCCCCAGCATTTT. This chain joins TRBV6-5 and TRBJ1-5; TRBD1 is a possible D gene (5 bases). This CDR3 is 15 amino acids long. Trimming shortened V by 7 bases and J by 3 bases, and 16 bases separated the two germline ends. In germline, CDR1 is MNHEY, CDR2 SVGAGI.

This chain connects TRBV10-2 to TRBJ1-5; D call uncertain. Germline CDR1 WSHSY, CDR2 SAAADI. The V end was cut by 0 bases, the J end by 0 bases, with 9 bases between. This CDR3 is built from 16 residues. CDR3 loop: CASSESTRFSNQPQHF. The CDR3 DNA follows: TGCGCCAGCAGTGAGTCGACGAGGTTTAGCAATCAGCCCCAGCATTTT.

The chain combines TRBV19 with TRBJ2-5, with TRBD1 as a possible D gene (6 bases). The CDR3 covers 16 residues. The germline V and J ends were trimmed by 1 base and 5 bases, with 17 bases remaining between them. Germline CDR1 reads LNHDA; CDR2 reads SQIVND (reference sequence). The CDR3 region is CASSIAQGPWGETQYF. CDR3 DNA sequence: TGTGCCAGTAGTATAGCACAGGGCCCGTGGGGGGAGACCCAGTACTTC.

This clone appeared a few times. This chain joins TRBV14 and TRBJ1-6, with D possibly matching TRBD1 (6 bases). The V end lost 3 bases, the J end lost 11 bases, and 17 bases lay between the germline ends. The CDR3 totals 15 residues. Germline loops: CDR1 SGHDN, CDR2 FVKESK. CDR3 coding DNA: TGTGCCAGCAGCCACGGGACACCGGGGTTAACACCCCTCCACTTT. Translating it yields CASSHGTPGLTPLHF.

The chain recombines TRBV5-5 with TRBJ1-1; perhaps TRBD1 as D (5 bases). V was cut by 1 base and J by 6 bases, with 10 bases left in between. Germline CDR1 SGHKS, CDR2 YYEKEE (reference sequence). The length of the CDR3 is 13 residues. CDR3 loop: CASSLFGAAEAFF. The CDR3 DNA reads as TGTGCCAGCAGCTTGTTTGGGGCGGCTGAAGCTTTCTTT.

The chain has TRBV6-5 and TRBJ2-2; TRBD1 matches at 7 bases. V was clipped by 6 bases and J by 1 base; unmatched bases: 2. CDR1 MNHEY and CDR2 SVGAGI come from the germline V gene. The CDR3 contains 14 residues. CDR3 sequence (DNA): TGTGCCAGCAGACAGGGGAAGAACACCGGGGAGCTGTTTTTT. Amino acid sequence: CASRQGKNTGELFF.

On this clone itself: A much larger clone lies a single base off, so this may be a read error. Other DNA sequences in the sample encode the same CDR3. The J gene is TRBJ1-2, the V gene TRBV6-1; perhaps TRBD1 as D (6 bases). Per germline, CDR1 MNHNS and CDR2 SASEGT. The CDR3 runs 13 residues. Trimming took off 1 base at V and 4 bases at J, with 7 bases between the two ends. Here the CDR3 reads CASSEEGGYGYTF. The CDR3 DNA reads as TGTGCCAGCAGTGAAGAAGGGGGCTATGGCTACACCTTC.

V usage is TRBV5-6 and J usage is TRBJ2-1; perhaps TRBD2 as D (6 bases). The CDR3 runs 15 residues. Deletions cut 3 bases from V and 10 bases from J, with 20 bases between. CDR1 SGHDT and CDR2 YYEEEE come from the germline V gene. The CDR3 loop reads CASSSLRGALEEQFF. The CDR3 nucleotides read TGTGCCAGCAGCTCGCTGCGCGGGGCCCTTGAGGAGCAGTTCTTC.

V and J are TRBV12-1 and TRBJ1-2. TRBV12-1 is termed a pseudogene. This CDR3 comprises 13 residues. The CDR3 loop is CASSPGWPYGYTF. The CDR3 DNA sequence: TGTGCCAGCAGCCCCGGGTGGCCCTATGGCTACACCTTC.

This clone has only one observation. The genes are TRBV4-2 and TRBJ1-3; TRBD1 aligns across 10 bases. The length of the CDR3 is 16 residues. V was clipped by 1 base and J by 3 bases; unmatched bases: 3. Germline-derived CDR1 and CDR2 are LGHNA and YNFKEQ. The CDR3 DNA sequence: TGTGCCAGCAGCCAAGTGGACAGGGGGGTTGGAAACACCATATATTTT. Its protein is CASSQVDRGVGNTIYF.

This clone was seen more than once but under ten times. The CDR3 region has the DNA TGTGCCAGCAGTTCGGGGACAGGGGTTTTGAATGAGCAGTTCTTC. Protein sequence: CASSSGTGVLNEQFF. This sequence joins TRBV27 and TRBJ2-1; TRBD1 matches at 10 bases. V shed 4 bases, J shed 7 bases, and the junction held 7 bases outside the gene matches. CDR3 length: 15 amino acids. Germline V gene data show CDR1 as MNHEY and CDR2 as SMNVEV (reference sequence).

The chain is built from TRBV4-1 and TRBJ1-6, with 8 bases fitting TRBD1. From germline, CDR1 is MGHRA and CDR2 YSYEKL. There are 17 residues in the CDR3. Trimming at V came to 0 bases and at J to 6 bases, leaving 7 bases not matched to a gene. The CDR3 is CASSQDSGGIGNSPLHF. Here the CDR3 DNA reads TGCGCCAGCAGCCAAGATTCAGGGGGCATCGGTAATTCACCCCTCCACTTT.

This chain connects TRBV7-9 to TRBJ2-7; 7 nucleotides match TRBD1. V trimming: 5 bases; J trimming: 2 bases; junction bases outside the gene matches: 6. The germline V gene has CDR1 SEHNR and CDR2 FQNEAQ (reference sequence). This CDR3 has 14 residues. CDR3 in amino acids: CASSTGDRAYEQYF. The CDR3 DNA follows: TGTGCCAGCAGCACCGGGGACAGAGCCTACGAGCAGTACTTC.

The chain links TRBV18 to TRBJ2-5; no definite D call. Germline V lookup: CDR1 KGHSH, CDR2 LQKENI. This CDR3 has 15 amino acids. V shed 2 bases and J shed 1 base, with 11 bases lying between them. The chain's CDR3 is CASSPELQPQETQYF. In DNA form, the CDR3 reads TGTGCCAGCTCACCAGAACTACAACCCCAAGAGACCCAGTACTTC.

This clone was counted a few times. The rearrangement joins TRBV5-4 to TRBJ1-3; D is unclear. The CDR3 runs 15 residues. Trimming shortened V by 2 bases and J by 0 bases, and 9 bases separated the two germline ends. Per germline, CDR1 SGHNT and CDR2 YYREEE (reference sequence). CDR3 sequence reads: CASSLRGNSGNTIYF. CDR3 in DNA: TGTGCCAGCAGCTTAAGAGGTAACTCTGGAAACACCATATATTTT.

The gene calls are TRBV11-2 and TRBJ1-1; 12 bases map to TRBD1. The CDR3 extends over 17 amino acids. Germline loops: CDR1 SGHAT, CDR2 FQNNGV. The junction had 12 bases not matched to a gene; V was cut back by 5 bases and J by 5 bases. Written as DNA, the CDR3 is TGTGCCAGCAGCACCAGGGACAGGGGGCCGAGAGGGACTGAAGCTTTCTTT. This encodes CASSTRDRGPRGTEAFF.

The V and J genes are TRBV2 and TRBJ1-1; D remains ambiguous. The CDR3 sequence is 13 residues long. Trimming left V 0 bases short and J 3 bases short, with 5 bases between. Germline CDR1 SNHLY, CDR2 FYNNEI. Written as DNA, the CDR3 is TGTGCCAGCAGTGAAGCGCGGGACACTGAAGCTTTCTTT. Residues: CASSEARDTEAFF.